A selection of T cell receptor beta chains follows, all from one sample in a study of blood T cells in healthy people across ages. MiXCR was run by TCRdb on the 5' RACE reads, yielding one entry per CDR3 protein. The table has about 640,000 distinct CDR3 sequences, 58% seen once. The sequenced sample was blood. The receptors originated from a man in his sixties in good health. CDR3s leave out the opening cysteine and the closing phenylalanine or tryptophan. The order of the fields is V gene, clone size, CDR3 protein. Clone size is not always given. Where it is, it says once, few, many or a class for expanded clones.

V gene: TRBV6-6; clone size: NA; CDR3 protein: ASSYGTGEKLF
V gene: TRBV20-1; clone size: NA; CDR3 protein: SAPHSTPNNEQF
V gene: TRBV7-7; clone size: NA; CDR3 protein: AGGQIIYEQY
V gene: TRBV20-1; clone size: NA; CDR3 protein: SAWAGQGARRSYGYT
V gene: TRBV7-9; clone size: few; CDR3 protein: ASSPPLTGTASYEQY
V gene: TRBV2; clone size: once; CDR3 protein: ASSERTGRSEF
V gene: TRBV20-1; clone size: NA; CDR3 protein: SASGLAGAMSSYEQY
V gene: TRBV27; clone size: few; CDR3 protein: ASSFRGAGDGYT
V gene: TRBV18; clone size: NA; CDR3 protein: ASSPRVEAKNIQY
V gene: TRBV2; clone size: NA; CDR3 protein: ASRDRPTDTQY
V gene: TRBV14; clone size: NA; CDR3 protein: ASSRDRDSEQY
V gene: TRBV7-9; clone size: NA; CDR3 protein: ASSSAGQVYNSPLH
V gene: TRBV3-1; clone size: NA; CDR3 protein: ASSPLPGNTIY
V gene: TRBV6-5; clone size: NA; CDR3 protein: ASSSTFPDLRQF
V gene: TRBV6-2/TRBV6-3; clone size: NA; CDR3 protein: ASSYSSNEQF
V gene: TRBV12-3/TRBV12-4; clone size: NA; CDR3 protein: ASSFSLTGELF
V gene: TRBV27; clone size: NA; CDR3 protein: ASSAPGLGVSPPH
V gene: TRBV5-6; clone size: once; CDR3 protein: ASSLEGVSPLH
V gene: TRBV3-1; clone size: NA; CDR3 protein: ASSQKNADRTTQY
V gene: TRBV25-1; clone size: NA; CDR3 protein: ASSDQNQGTGGYT
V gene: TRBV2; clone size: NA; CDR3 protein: ASTRVGNYGYT
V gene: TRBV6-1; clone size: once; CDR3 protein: ASSEFGAAAANTEAF